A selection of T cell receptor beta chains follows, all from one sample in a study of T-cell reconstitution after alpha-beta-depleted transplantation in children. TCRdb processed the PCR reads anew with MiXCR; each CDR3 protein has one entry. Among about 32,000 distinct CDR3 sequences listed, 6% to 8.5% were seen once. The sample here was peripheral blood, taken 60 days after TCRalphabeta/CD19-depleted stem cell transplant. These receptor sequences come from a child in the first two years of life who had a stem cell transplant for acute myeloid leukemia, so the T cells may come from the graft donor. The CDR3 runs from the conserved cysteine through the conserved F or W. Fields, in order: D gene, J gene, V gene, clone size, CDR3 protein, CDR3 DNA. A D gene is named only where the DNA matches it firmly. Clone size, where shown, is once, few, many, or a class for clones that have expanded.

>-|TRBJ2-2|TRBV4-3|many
CASSQGPGLFTGELFF
TGCGCCAGCAGCCAAGGCCCTGGGCTATTCACCGGGGAGCTGTTTTTT
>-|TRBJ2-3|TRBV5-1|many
CASSLVDTQYF
TGCGCCAGCAGCTTGGTGGATACGCAGTATTTT
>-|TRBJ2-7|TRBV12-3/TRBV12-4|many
CASSPQGRSYEQYF
TGTGCCAGCAGCCCTCAGGGGAGGTCCTACGAGCAGTACTTC
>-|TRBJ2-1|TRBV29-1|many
CSVGRGHEQFF
TGCAGCGTGGGACGCGGCCATGAGCAGTTCTTC
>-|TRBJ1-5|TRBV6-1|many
CASSASLGGHTNQPQHF
TGTGCCAGCAGTGCCTCCCTGGGGGGCCACACCAATCAGCCCCAGCATTTT
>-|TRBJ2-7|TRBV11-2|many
CASSAPPRTYEQYF
TGTGCCAGCAGCGCCCCCCCCAGGACCTACGAGCAGTACTTC
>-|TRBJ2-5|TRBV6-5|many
CASSYVGETQYF
TGTGCCAGCAGTTACGTGGGAGAGACCCAGTACTTC
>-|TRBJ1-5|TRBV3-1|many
CASSPTTSNQPQHF
TGTGCCAGCAGCCCGACAACCAGCAATCAGCCCCAGCATTTT
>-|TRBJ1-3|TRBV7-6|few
CASSIGGAGNTIYF
TGTGCCAGCAGCATCGGCGGGGCAGGAAACACCATATATTTT
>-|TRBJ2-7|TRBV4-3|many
CASSQDWVAYEQYF
TGCGCCAGCAGCCAAGATTGGGTCGCCTACGAGCAGTACTTC
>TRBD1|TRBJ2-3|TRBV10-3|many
CAISEPAGTGGQDTQYF
TGTGCCATCAGTGAACCAGCCGGGACAGGGGGGCAAGATACGCAGTATTTT
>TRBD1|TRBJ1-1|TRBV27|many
CASSLTGAIDNEAFF
TGTGCCAGCAGTCTCACAGGGGCCATAGATAATGAAGCTTTCTTT
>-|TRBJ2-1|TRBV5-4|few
CASSGDRFAYNEQFF
TGTGCCAGCAGCGGAGACAGGTTTGCCTACAATGAGCAGTTCTTC
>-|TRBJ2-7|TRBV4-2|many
CASSQDRRYEQYF
TGTGCCAGCAGCCAAGATCGAAGATACGAGCAGTACTTC
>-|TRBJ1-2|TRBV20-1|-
CSASRRGEGYTF
TGCAGTGCTTCCCGTCGGGGTGAAGGCTACACCTTC
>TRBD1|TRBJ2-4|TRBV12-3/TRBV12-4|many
CASSPFEQGAGKNIQYF
TGTGCCAGCAGTCCCTTCGAACAGGGGGCCGGCAAAAACATTCAGTACTTC
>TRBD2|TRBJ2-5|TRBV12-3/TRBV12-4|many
CASSFPPGLAGEETQYF
TGTGCCAGCAGTTTCCCGCCGGGACTAGCGGGAGAAGAGACCCAGTACTTC
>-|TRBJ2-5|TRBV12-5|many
CASGLDGETQYF
TGTGCTAGTGGTTTAGATGGAGAGACCCAGTACTTC
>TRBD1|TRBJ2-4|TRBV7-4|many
CASSDRDRVKNIQYF
TGTGCCAGCAGCGACCGGGACAGGGTCAAAAACATTCAGTACTTC
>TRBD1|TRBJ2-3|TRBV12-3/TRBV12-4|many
CATSKGGPDTQYF
TGTGCCACTTCGAAAGGGGGCCCAGATACGCAGTATTTT
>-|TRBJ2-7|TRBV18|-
CASSPRRTDPYEQYF
TGTGCCAGCTCACCTCGTAGGACAGACCCCTACGAGCAGTACTTC
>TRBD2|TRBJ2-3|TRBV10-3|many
CAISDWGGADTQYF
TGTGCCATCAGTGATTGGGGGGGAGCAGATACGCAGTATTTT
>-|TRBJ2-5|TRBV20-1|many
CSARAGWEETQYF
TGCAGTGCTAGAGCGGGGTGGGAAGAGACCCAGTACTTC
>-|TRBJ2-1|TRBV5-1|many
CASSLRLAAQGEQFF
TGCGCCAGCAGCTTGAGGCTAGCGGCCCAGGGGGAGCAGTTCTTC
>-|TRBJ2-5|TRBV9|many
CASSSRGRVKETQYF
TGTGCCAGCAGCTCGAGGGGCAGGGTAAAAGAGACCCAGTACTTC
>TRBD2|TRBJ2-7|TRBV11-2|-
CASSRTSGMREQYF
TGTGCCAGCAGCCGGACTAGCGGGATGCGGGAGCAGTACTTC
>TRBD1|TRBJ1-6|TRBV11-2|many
CASSLGWDRSSYNSPLHF
TGTGCCAGCAGCTTAGGGTGGGACAGGAGCTCCTATAATTCACCCCTCCACTTT
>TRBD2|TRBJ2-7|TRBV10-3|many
CAIRVGTSGSYEQYF
TGTGCCATCAGGGTAGGAACTAGCGGCTCCTACGAGCAGTACTTC
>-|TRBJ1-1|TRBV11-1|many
CASSPPGNYRAFDTEAFF
TGTGCCAGCAGCCCTCCGGGAAATTACAGGGCATTCGACACTGAAGCTTTCTTT
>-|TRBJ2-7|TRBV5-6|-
CASSPGFLCYEQYF
TGTGCCAGCAGCCCCGGGTTCCTCTGCTACGAGCAGTACTTC
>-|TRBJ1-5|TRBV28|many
CASSGVTYRDHGNHF
TGTGCCAGCAGTGGGGTCACGTACAGGGATCATGGGAACCATTTT
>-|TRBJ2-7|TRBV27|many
CASSWGYEQYF
TGTGCCAGCAGTTGGGGCTACGAGCAGTACTTC
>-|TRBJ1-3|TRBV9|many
CASSVEGKAGNTIYF
TGTGCCAGCAGCGTAGAAGGCAAGGCTGGAAACACCATATATTTT